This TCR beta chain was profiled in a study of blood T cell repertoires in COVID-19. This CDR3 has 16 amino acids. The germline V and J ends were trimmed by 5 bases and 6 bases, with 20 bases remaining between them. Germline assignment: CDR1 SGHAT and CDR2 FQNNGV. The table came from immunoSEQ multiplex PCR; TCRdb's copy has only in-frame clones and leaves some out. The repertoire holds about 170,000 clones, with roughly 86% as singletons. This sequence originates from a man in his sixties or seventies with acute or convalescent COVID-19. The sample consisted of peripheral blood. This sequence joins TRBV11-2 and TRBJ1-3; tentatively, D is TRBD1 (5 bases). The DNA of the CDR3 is TGTGCCAGCAGCCAAGGACCGGGAACGGGGGAAAACACCATATATTTT. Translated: CASSQGPGTGENTIYF.